This passage covers 7 T cell receptor beta chains from one sample sequenced in a study of blood T cell repertoires in COVID-19. Profiled with immunoSEQ multiplex PCR; TCRdb holds only in-frame clones, not every one. This table has around 180,000 clones, about 84% appearing once. Sequencing was performed on peripheral blood. These TCRs come from a human donor in a cohort sampled during active COVID-19.

The chain couples TRBV2 to TRBJ2-7; 14 nucleotides align to TRBD2. Trimming at V came to 6 bases and at J to 0 bases, leaving 4 bases not matched to a gene. Germline V gene sequence: CDR1 SNHLY, CDR2 FYNNEI. The CDR3 spans 16 residues. CDR3: CASRGLAGAISYEQYF. The CDR3 DNA sequence: TGTGCCAGCAGGGGACTAGCGGGGGCTATCTCCTACGAGCAGTACTTC.

J is TRBJ2-7 and V is TRBV27; D is possibly TRBD2 (5 bases). The CDR3 consists of 15 residues. V shed 3 bases and J shed 2 bases, with 14 bases lying between them. In germline, CDR1 is MNHEY, CDR2 SMNVEV (reference sequence). CDR3: CASSLRWERTYEQYF. In DNA, the CDR3 is TGTGCCAGCAGTTTGCGGTGGGAGAGAACCTACGAGCAGTACTTC.

The chain joins TRBV19 to TRBJ1-5; D uncertain. The CDR3 loop spans 19 amino acids. V was clipped by 1 base and J by 2 bases, with 21 bases between them. The germline V gene has CDR1 LNHDA and CDR2 SQIVND (reference sequence). In DNA form, the CDR3 reads TGTGCCAGTAGTATAGCCTTAAGGATCCCACTAAGTGGCAATCAGCCCCAGCATTTT. Translating gives CASSIALRIPLSGNQPQHF.

This chain uses TRBV9 with TRBJ1-3; D is unresolved. The V gene lost 4 bases and the J gene lost 0 bases, with 20 bases spanning the gap. Germline lookup yields CDR1 SGDLS and CDR2 YYNGEE. The CDR3 runs to 18 residues. The CDR3 coding sequence is TGTGCCAGCAGCACAACCCTATCACAGCCAGGCTCTGGAAACACCATATATTTT. It is translated as CASSTTLSQPGSGNTIYF.

V usage is TRBV7-3 and J usage is TRBJ2-6; 7 bases align to TRBD1. The CDR3 spans 16 residues. CDR1 is SGHTA and CDR2 is FQGTGA in the germline V gene. Trimming cost V 3 bases and J 0 bases; bases outside gene matches: 2. CDR3 sequence reads: CASSFGDSSGANVLTF. The CDR3 DNA reads TGTGCCAGCAGCTTTGGGGACAGCTCTGGGGCCAACGTCCTGACTTTC. Full variable domain (remainder filled in from reference TRBV7-3 and TRBJ2-6): GAGVSQTPSNKVTEKGKYVELRCDPISGHTALYWYRQSLGQGPEFLIYFQGTGAADDSGLPNDRFFAVRPEGSVSTLKIQRTERGDSAVYLCASSFGDSSGANVLTFGAGSRLTVL.

This clone was seen repeatedly, ten times or more. The chain combines TRBV7-9 with TRBJ1-1, with TRBD1 matching 8 bases. The length of the CDR3 is 13 residues. The V segment lost 1 base and the J segment 11 bases; nucleotides outside the gene matches: 6. Germline V lookup: CDR1 SEHNR, CDR2 FQNEAQ (reference sequence). DNA for the CDR3: TGTGCCAGCAGCTTAGAGGACAGGGAGGAGGCTTTCTTT. Translating it yields CASSLEDREEAFF. Combining the CDR3 with reference TRBV7-9 and TRBJ1-1 gives the whole variable domain DTGVSQNPRHKITKRGQNVTFRCDPISEHNRLYWYRQTLGQGPEFLTYFQNEAQLEKSRLLSDRFSAERPKGSFSTLEIQRTEQGDSAMYLCASSLEDREEAFFGQGTRLTVV.

V is TRBV11-2 and J is TRBJ2-2; tentatively, D is TRBD2 (5 bases). This CDR3 contains 15 residues. Trimming pared 6 bases from V and 6 bases from J, leaving 17 bases between. CDR1 and CDR2 from the germline V gene are SGHAT and FQNNGV. CDR3 amino acids: CASSTRHRGSGELFF. DNA for the CDR3: TGTGCCAGCAGTACAAGACACCGGGGATCCGGGGAGCTGTTTTTT.